Listed here are 16 T cell receptor beta chains from one sample, sequenced in a study of blood T cell repertoires in COVID-19. Assay used: immunoSEQ multiplex PCR; TCRdb lists only in-frame clones, some missing. The data contain about 160,000 clones, approximately 79% of them singletons. Sequenced sample: peripheral blood. The origin of the receptors is a woman aged 60-75 years with COVID-19, enrolled during active disease.

The CDR3 nucleotides are TGTGCCAGCAGTGAAGTAATTGGGGGGGACGAAAAACTGTTTTTT. It is translated as CASSEVIGGDEKLFF. This sequence joins TRBV2 and TRBJ1-4; possibly TRBD1 for D (5 bases). This CDR3 spans 15 amino acids. Trimming took off 1 base at V and 8 bases at J, with 14 bases between the two ends. The germline gives CDR1 SNHLY, CDR2 FYNNEI.

The chain employs TRBV10-2 and TRBJ2-5; TRBD2 is a possible D gene (6 bases). Trimming removed 8 bases at V and 7 bases at J, with 14 bases between. CDR1 and CDR2 from the germline V gene are WSHSY and SAAADI. CDR3 length equals 12 residues. The DNA of the CDR3 is TGCGCCAGCCGGGACTGGGAAGGGACCCAGTACTTC. Protein sequence: CASRDWEGTQYF.

This clone showed up just once. This rearrangement joins TRBV11-2 to TRBJ1-1; D unclear. The V end lost 1 base, the J end lost 3 bases, and 12 bases lay between the germline ends. Germline V gene sequence: CDR1 SGHAT, CDR2 FQNNGV. The CDR3 sequence is 15 residues long. CDR3 sequence (DNA): TGTGCCAGCAGCTTAGCTAGCAGCTACGACACTGAAGCTTTCTTT. This sequence encodes CASSLASSYDTEAFF. The entire variable domain, with the rest obtained from reference TRBV11-2 and TRBJ1-1, is as follows: EAGVAQSPRYKIIEKRQSVAFWCNPISGHATLYWYQQILGQGPKLLIQFQNNGVVDDSQLPKDRFSAERLKGVDSTLKIQPAKLEDSAVYLCASSLASSYDTEAFFGQGTRLTVV.

V and J are TRBV5-4 and TRBJ2-2, with a possible D match to TRBD2 (6 bases). Germline V gene data show CDR1 as SGHNT and CDR2 as YYREEE (reference sequence). This CDR3 comprises 16 residues. Deletions cut 0 bases from V and 1 base from J, with 10 bases between. CDR3 sequence: CASSLGGTWNTGELFF. The CDR3 DNA follows: TGTGCCAGCAGCTTGGGTGGGACTTGGAACACCGGGGAGCTGTTTTTT.

This clone showed up just once. CDR3 in DNA: TGTGCCAGCAGCTCTGGGGCGGGGAGTCTCGGAAACACCATATATTTT. Amino acid sequence: CASSSGAGSLGNTIYF. The J gene is TRBJ1-3, the V gene TRBV11-2, with D possibly being TRBD1 (5 bases). V lost 4 bases to trimming and J lost 4 bases, with 17 bases between them. This CDR3 comprises 16 residues. The germline V gene encodes CDR1 SGHAT and CDR2 FQNNGV. Looking up the rest from reference TRBV11-2 and TRBJ1-3 gives the full variable domain: EAGVAQSPRYKIIEKRQSVAFWCNPISGHATLYWYQQILGQGPKLLIQFQNNGVVDDSQLPKDRFSAERLKGVDSTLKIQPAKLEDSAVYLCASSSGAGSLGNTIYFGEGSWLTVV.

This chain joins TRBV19 and TRBJ1-5; D may be TRBD1 (5 bases). Trimming removed 6 bases at V and 0 bases at J, with 6 bases between. The CDR3 loop spans 13 amino acids. From germline, CDR1 is LNHDA and CDR2 SQIVND (reference sequence). CDR3 nucleotides: TGTGCCAGTAGCAGGGTTAGCAATCAGCCCCAGCATTTT. It encodes CASSRVSNQPQHF.

A few counts support this clone. This chain uses TRBV9 with TRBJ2-1; D remains unclear. The CDR3 spans 14 residues. Trimming removed 3 bases at V and 0 bases at J, with 7 bases between. CDR1 and CDR2 (germline): SGDLS, YYNGEE. As DNA, the CDR3 is TGTGCCAGCAGCGCTCTAGACTCCTACAATGAGCAGTTCTTC. Its translation: CASSALDSYNEQFF.

The rearrangement links TRBV7-2 to TRBJ1-4; D is uncertain. The germline CDR1 and CDR2 sequences are SGHTA and FQGNSA. CDR3 length equals 15 residues. Trimming removed 2 bases at V and 5 bases at J, with 12 bases between. CDR3 amino acids: CASSLFVGKNEKLFF. Written as DNA, the CDR3 is TGTGCCAGCAGCTTATTCGTCGGGAAGAATGAAAAACTGTTTTTT.

The chain links TRBV18 to TRBJ1-5; the match to TRBD1 covers 7 bases. CDR1 and CDR2 (germline): KGHSH, LQKENI. The V and J ends lost 3 bases and 0 bases, in that order; junction bases with no gene match: 8. This CDR3 comprises 17 residues. The CDR3 spells CASSPGTATYSNQPQHF. CDR3 DNA: TGTGCCAGCTCACCCGGGACAGCTACTTATAGCAATCAGCCCCAGCATTTT.

The sample holds one count of this clone. The chain carries TRBV19 and TRBJ2-1; 9 bases line up with TRBD1. The CDR3 contains 16 residues. Germline V gene data show CDR1 as LNHDA and CDR2 as SQIVND (reference sequence). V was clipped by 3 bases and J by 5 bases; unmatched bases: 8. CDR3 DNA sequence: TGTGCCAGTAGTATCGTGTCGGGGACAGGGAACAATGAGCAGTTCTTC. Encoded protein: CASSIVSGTGNNEQFF.

A few counts support this clone. The chain links TRBV6-1 to TRBJ1-5; D not certain. The CDR3 sequence is 17 residues long. The germline CDR1 and CDR2 sequences are MNHNS and SASEGT. The ends were cut back, 2 bases at V and 0 bases at J, with 14 bases in the middle. CDR3 coding DNA: TGTGCCAGCAGTGAATCGGGAGAGTATCATAGCAATCAGCCCCAGCATTTT. Protein: CASSESGEYHSNQPQHF.

This clone was counted between two and nine times. The CDR3 sequence is CATSRDPSGPSSGGELFF. CDR3 sequence (DNA): TGTGCCACCAGCAGAGATCCCTCAGGACCTTCATCAGGGGGGGAGCTGTTTTTT. This rearrangement joins TRBV15 to TRBJ2-2; a weak D match, TRBD1 (5 bases). Germline V gene lookup returns CDR1 LNHNV and CDR2 YYDKDF (reference sequence). This CDR3 has 18 amino acids. Trimming removed 0 bases from V and 8 bases from J, with 22 bases in between.

The sample holds a few counts of this clone. This sequence joins TRBV29-1 and TRBJ2-2, with 8 nucleotides matching TRBD2. J gave up 5 bases and V 5 bases, and 1 base lay outside the gene matches. The CDR3 sequence is 12 residues long. CDR1 SQVTM and CDR2 ANQGSEA come from the germline V gene. CDR3 bases: TGCAGCGTTCGGGAGGGGACCGGGGAGCTGTTTTTT. It encodes CSVREGTGELFF.

This rearrangement joins TRBV19 to TRBJ1-2; maybe TRBD1 (5 bases). V gave up 3 bases and J gave up 7 bases, with 12 bases separating them. The germline gives CDR1 LNHDA, CDR2 SQIVND (reference sequence). This CDR3 is built from 13 residues. The CDR3 region has the DNA TGTGCCAGTAGTATCGGGGGTGGGACTGGCTACACCTTC. Encoded protein: CASSIGGGTGYTF.

The V gene is TRBV11-2, the J gene TRBJ1-1; tentatively, D is TRBD1 (6 bases). The CDR3 is 16 amino acids. Germline CDR1 SGHAT, CDR2 FQNNGV. V shed 5 bases and J shed 2 bases, with 18 bases lying between them. CDR3 in amino acids: CASSASGGRYNTEAFF. CDR3 DNA sequence: TGTGCCAGCAGCGCATCGGGGGGGCGTTATAACACTGAAGCTTTCTTT.

The chain has TRBV28 and TRBJ1-1; 10 bases agree with TRBD1. Germline V lookup: CDR1 MDHEN, CDR2 SYDVKM. This CDR3 is built from 12 residues. The V and J ends lost 4 bases and 10 bases, in that order; junction bases with no gene match: 3. The CDR3 here is CASSSDRGRAFF. CDR3 DNA sequence: TGTGCCAGCAGTTCTGACAGGGGGCGAGCTTTCTTT.